This passage covers 24 T cell receptor beta chains from one sample sequenced in a study of metastatic and nonmetastatic thyroid tumors. Not a single patient had been given any form of treatment at any point before undergoing thyroid surgery. TCRdb re-called clones from the PCR reads using MiXCR. The sample contains about 92,000 clones, 15% of which appear only once. Input material: blood. These receptor sequences come from a female donor with papillary thyroid cancer or a benign thyroid nodule (not recorded which). Some clones in this sample may be carry-over from other donors' samples.

In this sample, this clone turned up many times. J is TRBJ2-2 and V is TRBV5-1; D gene uncertain. Germline CDR1 and CDR2: SGHRS and YFSETQ. V was shortened by 2 bases and J by 2 bases, with 1 base between the two germline ends. The CDR3 runs to 12 residues. Written as DNA, the CDR3 is TGCGCCAGCAGCTTAAACACCGGGGAGCTGTTTTTT. Translating it yields CASSLNTGELFF.

This clone was found many times. V is TRBV5-1 and J is TRBJ2-3, with TRBD1 identical over 9 bases. V lost 2 bases, J lost 4 bases, and 5 bases stayed unmatched. This CDR3 is built from 15 residues. Germline V CDR1 and CDR2: SGHRS, YFSETQ. The CDR3, as DNA: TGCGCCAGCAGCTTTTCGGGACAGGGTTCAGATACGCAGTATTTT. Translation: CASSFSGQGSDTQYF. Looking up the rest from reference TRBV5-1 and TRBJ2-3 gives the full variable domain: KAGVTQTPRYLIKTRGQQVTLSCSPISGHRSVSWYQQTPGQGLQFLFEYFSETQRNKGNFPGRFSGRQFSNSRSEMNVSTLELGDSALYLCASSFSGQGSDTQYFGPGTRLTVL.

On this clone itself: This may be a read error: a much more frequent sequence differs by one nucleotide. The chain has TRBV5-6 and TRBJ1-6, with D possibly TRBD1 on 5 matching bases. V lost 5 bases and J 7 bases, leaving 13 bases between the germline ends. Germline CDR1 SGHDT, CDR2 YYEEEE. The CDR3 is 14 residues long. The CDR3 reads CASRHRSSNSPLHF. CDR3 nucleotide sequence: TGTGCCAGCAGGCACAGGTCGTCCAATTCACCCCTCCACTTT.

This clone appeared a few times. J is TRBJ2-7 and V is TRBV6-1; D not certain. V lost 0 bases to trimming and J lost 0 bases, with 6 bases between them. The CDR3 consists of 14 residues. The V gene's germline CDR1 is MNHNS and CDR2 SASEGT. CDR3 nucleotides: TGTGCCAGCAGTGAAGCTGTCAGCTCCTACGAGCAGTACTTC. This encodes CASSEAVSSYEQYF.

To note about this clone: Since a much larger clone is just one base distant, this may be a read error. The chain uses TRBV20-1 and TRBJ2-1; 8 nucleotides match TRBD2. This CDR3 spans 13 amino acids. Germline-derived CDR1 and CDR2 are DFQATT and SNEGSKA (reference sequence). The trim removed 6 bases at V and 6 bases at J, leaving 7 bases unmatched. The CDR3 bases are TGCAGTGCCGGAGGGACTAGACCCAATGAGCAGTTCTTC. Translating gives CSAGGTRPNEQFF.

This clone has a count of ten or more. The V call is TRBV7-2, the J call TRBJ2-3; 10 bases line up with TRBD2. The V gene's germline CDR1 is SGHTA and CDR2 FQGNSA. After removal of 5 bases from V and 6 bases from J, the junction contained 8 bases not matched to a gene. The CDR3 consists of 15 residues. The CDR3 here is CASSLSGGWEDTQYF. CDR3 nucleotides: TGTGCCAGCAGCCTTAGCGGGGGGTGGGAGGATACGCAGTATTTT.

This sequence joins TRBV6-1 and TRBJ1-4, with 7 bases fitting TRBD1. The CDR3 consists of 14 residues. The germline V gene encodes CDR1 MNHNS and CDR2 SASEGT. V shed 7 bases, J shed 2 bases, and the junction held 4 bases outside the gene matches. The CDR3, as DNA: TGTGCCAGCAAATGGACAGGTACTAATGAAAAACTGTTTTTT. Protein product: CASKWTGTNEKLFF.

This clone has ten or more counts. The junction differs from germline at one of its ends, possibly a read error. J is TRBJ2-7 and V is TRBV7-7; D perhaps matches TRBD1 (6 bases). The germline V gene encodes CDR1 SSHAT and CDR2 FNYEAQ (reference sequence). The CDR3 length is 14 residues. CDR3 DNA sequence: TGTGCTAGCAGCCCGACTACAGGGTTCAACGAGCAGTACTTC. Protein: CASSPTTGFNEQYF.

The table lists this clone with many counts. The chain joins TRBV18 to TRBJ2-3, with unresolved D. Germline loops: CDR1 KGHSH, CDR2 LQKENI. CDR3 length: 14 amino acids. Trimming took 1 base from V and 0 from J, leaving 5 bases between them. The CDR3, as DNA: TGTGCCAGCTCACCACGAACTAGCACAGATACGCAGTATTTT. Its protein product is CASSPRTSTDTQYF.

This clone came up many times. The V call is TRBV24-1, the J call TRBJ1-2; D uncertain. CDR1 and CDR2 from the germline V gene are KGHDR and SFDVKD. V dropped 3 bases and J dropped 8 bases, with 6 bases sitting between them. CDR3 length equals 11 residues. The CDR3 protein is CATSDGGGYTF. The CDR3 DNA follows: TGTGCCACCAGTGATGGTGGGGGCTACACCTTC.

This clone was seen repeatedly, ten times or more. The V and J genes are TRBV3-1 and TRBJ2-1; 7 bases align to TRBD2. The length of the CDR3 is 13 residues. The germline V gene encodes CDR1 LGHDT and CDR2 YNNKEL (reference sequence). The V gene end was trimmed by 1 base and the J gene end by 7 bases; junction bases not matched to a gene: 1. DNA of the CDR3: TGTGCCAGCAGCCAAGGGGGGGGGAATGAGCAGTTCTTC. Amino acids: CASSQGGGNEQFF.

In this sample, this clone turned up many times. The chain couples TRBV7-6 to TRBJ2-7; no definite D call. From germline, CDR1 is SGHVS and CDR2 FNYEAQ. This CDR3 is 15 amino acids long. V was pared by 2 bases and J by 2 bases, with 13 bases between. The CDR3 loop is CASSLSLGTAYEQYF. In DNA, the CDR3 is TGTGCCAGCAGCTTAAGTCTGGGAACAGCCTACGAGCAGTACTTC.

This clone was found many times. The chain recombines TRBV6-5 with TRBJ2-7, with D perhaps TRBD1 (5 bases). CDR1 is MNHEY and CDR2 is SVGAGI in the germline V gene. V lost 0 bases to trimming and J lost 7 bases, with 10 bases between them. CDR3 length: 13 residues. The CDR3 here is CASSYSGAREQYF. Written as DNA, the CDR3 is TGTGCCAGCAGTTACTCAGGGGCGAGGGAGCAGTACTTC.

The sample holds many counts of this clone. V is TRBV6-2 or TRBV6-3 and J is TRBJ1-1, with 10 bases fitting TRBD1. The J segment lost 5 bases and the V segment lost 10 bases, leaving 16 bases of the junction unmatched. The CDR3 extends over 16 amino acids. Germline V CDR1 and CDR2: MNHEY, SVGEGT. The CDR3 is CAISLGAGTGVTEAFF. The CDR3 DNA sequence: TGTGCCATCTCCCTGGGGGCCGGGACAGGGGTTACTGAAGCTTTCTTT.

There are many counts of this clone. CDR3 sequence reads: CASSLVNTEAFF. The DNA of the CDR3 is TGTGCCAGCAGTTTGGTGAACACTGAAGCTTTCTTT. J is TRBJ1-1 and V is TRBV12-3 or TRBV12-4, with D unclear. Trimming removed 3 bases from V and 0 bases from J, with 2 bases in between. This CDR3 contains 12 residues.

There are many counts of this clone. DNA for the CDR3: TGTGCCACCAGTGGACCCGCGAACACTGAAGCTTTCTTT. Translation gives CATSGPANTEAFF. The chain employs TRBV24-1 and TRBJ1-1, with D unclear. Trimming took off 5 bases at V and 1 base at J, with 7 bases between the two ends. The germline CDR1 and CDR2 sequences are KGHDR and SFDVKD. The CDR3 loop spans 13 amino acids.

This clone was seen more than once but under ten times. A much larger clone is a single base away; this may be a read error. The chain joins TRBV3-1 to TRBJ2-7, with D hard to call. V shed 3 bases and J shed 5 bases, with 5 bases lying between them. The CDR3 length is 11 residues. CDR1 LGHDT and CDR2 YNNKEL come from the germline V gene (reference sequence). CDR3 residues: CASSQRDEQYF. CDR3 bases: TGTGCCAGCAGCCAGAGAGACGAGCAGTACTTC.

At least ten counts were recorded for this clone. The chain is built from TRBV4-2 and TRBJ2-2; D remains ambiguous. CDR1 is LGHNA and CDR2 is YNFKEQ in the germline V gene. Trimming left V 0 bases short and J 0 bases short, with 11 bases between. The CDR3 consists of 17 residues. The CDR3 loop reads CASSQDLVSSNTGELFF. The CDR3 DNA is TGTGCCAGCAGCCAAGATCTTGTCAGTTCGAACACCGGGGAGCTGTTTTTT.

V is TRBV13 and J is TRBJ2-5; 9 bases are a match to TRBD2. The CDR3 covers 18 residues. V was clipped by 0 bases and J by 2 bases; unmatched bases: 10. Germline values: CDR1 PRHDT, CDR2 FYEKMQ (reference sequence). The CDR3 protein is CASSLGLAGSNNQETQYF. The CDR3 region has the DNA TGTGCCAGCAGCTTAGGCCTAGCGGGGAGTAATAATCAAGAGACCCAGTACTTC.

Concerning this clone itself: This may be a read error, as it is one base from a much larger clone. This CDR3 is also generated by other DNA sequences in the sample. The CDR3, as DNA: TGTGCCAGCAGTTTGGGGGGCTCTGGGGCCAACGTCCTTACTTTC. Its translation is CASSLGGSGANVLTF. The chain uses TRBV27 and TRBJ2-6, with D possibly called TRBD1 or TRBD2 (6 bases each). The CDR3 covers 15 residues. The germline CDR1 and CDR2 sequences are MNHEY and SMNVEV (reference sequence).

This clone was picked up many times. The chain employs TRBV19 and TRBJ1-1, with D unclear. V was pared by 6 bases and J by 5 bases, with 10 bases between. Germline assignment: CDR1 LNHDA and CDR2 SQIVND (reference sequence). The length of the CDR3 is 12 residues. The CDR3 reads CASRAGGTEAFF. The DNA for the CDR3 is TGTGCCAGTAGGGCAGGCGGAACTGAAGCTTTCTTT.

This clone was seen ten or more times. The rearrangement uses TRBV27 and TRBJ1-3, with a weak D call TRBD1 (6 bases). This CDR3 contains 16 residues. Germline V gene sequence: CDR1 MNHEY, CDR2 SMNVEV (reference sequence). V was clipped by 6 bases and J by 4 bases, with 19 bases between them. CDR3 protein: CASRKGGSPLGNTIYF. The CDR3 region has the DNA TGTGCCAGCAGGAAAGGGGGGTCCCCTCTCGGAAACACCATATATTTT.

The CDR3 sequence: CSASNRCRERKLFF. The CDR3, as DNA: TGCAGTGCTAGTAATCGGTGCAGGGAGCGAAAACTGTTTTTT. The chain recombines TRBV20-1 with TRBJ1-4; possibly TRBD1 for D (5 bases). The CDR3 runs 14 residues. Per the germline V gene, CDR1 is DFQATT and CDR2 is SNEGSKA (reference sequence). Between the trimmed V and J ends, which lost 3 bases and 10 bases, there was a span of 18 bases.

This clone turned up a few times. Being one base from a much bigger clone, this may be a read error. This CDR3 is CASSPDGGTDTQYF. The DNA of the CDR3 is TGTGCCAGCAGCCCGGATGGGGGGACAGATACGCAGTATTTT. The V call is TRBV7-9, the J call TRBJ2-3; D is perhaps TRBD2 (6 bases). V was shortened by 5 bases and J by 3 bases, with 12 bases between the two germline ends. CDR1 and CDR2 from the germline V gene are SEHNR and FQNEAQ (reference sequence). CDR3 length: 14 residues. Full variable domain (outside the CDR3, taken from reference TRBV7-9 and TRBJ2-3): DTGVSQNPRHKITKRGQNVTFRCDPISEHNRLYWYRQTLGQGPEFLTYFQNEAQLEKSRLLSDRFSAERPKGSFSTLEIQRTEQGDSAMYLCASSPDGGTDTQYFGPGTRLTVL.